The TCR beta chain described here comes from a study of blood T cells in healthy people across ages. Donors were systemically healthy Caucasian individuals from Russia aged roughly 6 to 100 years. Collection of roughly 9.6 milliliters of peripheral blood was performed for each donor. The germline V gene encodes CDR1 DFQATT and CDR2 SNEGSKA (reference sequence). The CDR3 has 11 residues. Trimming removed 6 bases from V and 11 bases from J, with 16 bases in between. Worth noting for this clonotype: The antigen is undetermined.

Study-level findings and limits: More naive CD4+ cells and higher diversity marked long-lived donors relative to aged donors.

With a J-beta primer mix and a sample-barcoded 5' primer, a second PCR ran roughly 6 to 11 cycles. With 12 random nucleotides, a template-switch adaptor tagged each individual cDNA molecule. TCRdb independently ran MiXCR on the 5' RACE reads; one entry per CDR3 protein. The sample contains about 1.6 million distinct CDR3 sequences, around 36% of which appear only once. The specimen sequenced was blood. The TCR comes from a woman in her 30s in good health. The V call is TRBV20-1, the J call TRBJ1-1; D is ambiguous. The chain's CDR3 is CSARNAAGAFF. CDR3 DNA sequence: TGCAGTGCCCGTAATGCAGCCGGCGCTTTCTTT.